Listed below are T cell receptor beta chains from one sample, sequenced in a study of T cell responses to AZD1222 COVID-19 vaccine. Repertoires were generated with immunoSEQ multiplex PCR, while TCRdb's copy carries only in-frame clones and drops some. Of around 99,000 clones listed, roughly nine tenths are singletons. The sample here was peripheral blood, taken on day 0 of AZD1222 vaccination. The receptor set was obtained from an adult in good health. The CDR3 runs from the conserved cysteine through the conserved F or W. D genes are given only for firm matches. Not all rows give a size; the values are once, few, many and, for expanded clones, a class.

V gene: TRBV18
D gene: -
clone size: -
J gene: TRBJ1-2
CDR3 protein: CASSPQGNYGYTF
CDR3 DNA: TGTGCCAGCTCACCGCAGGGTAACTATGGCTACACCTTC

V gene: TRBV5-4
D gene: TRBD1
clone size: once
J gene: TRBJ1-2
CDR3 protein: CASSRDRGLYGYTF
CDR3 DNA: TGTGCCAGCAGTCGCGACAGGGGTCTCTATGGCTACACCTTC

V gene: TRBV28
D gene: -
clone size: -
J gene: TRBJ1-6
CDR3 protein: CASSLGGEGSPLHF
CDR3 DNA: TGTGCCAGCAGTTTAGGGGGGGAGGGATCACCCCTCCACTTT

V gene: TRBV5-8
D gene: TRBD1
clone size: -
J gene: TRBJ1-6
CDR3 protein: CASSPYGTVNNSPLHF
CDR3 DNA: TGTGCCAGCAGCCCCTACGGGACAGTGAATAATTCACCCCTCCACTTT

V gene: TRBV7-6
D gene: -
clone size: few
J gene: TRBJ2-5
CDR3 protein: CASSSGGGETQYF
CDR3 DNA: TGTGCCAGCAGCTCAGGGGGAGGAGAGACCCAGTACTTC

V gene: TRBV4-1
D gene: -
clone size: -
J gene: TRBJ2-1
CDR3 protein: CASSPRGYNEQFF
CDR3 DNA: TGCGCCAGCAGCCCTCGCGGGTACAATGAGCAGTTCTTC

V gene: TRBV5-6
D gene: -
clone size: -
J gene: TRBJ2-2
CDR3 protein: CASSLEHYANTGELFF
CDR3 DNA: TGTGCCAGCAGCTTGGAGCACTACGCGAACACCGGGGAGCTGTTTTTT

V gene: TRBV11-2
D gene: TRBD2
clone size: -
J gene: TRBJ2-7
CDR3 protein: CASSQGPRGDEQYF
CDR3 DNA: TGTGCCAGCAGCCAGGGACCTCGGGGGGACGAGCAGTACTTC

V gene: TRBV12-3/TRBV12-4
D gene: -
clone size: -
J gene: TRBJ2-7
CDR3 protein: CASSFASNNEQYF
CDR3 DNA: TGTGCCAGCAGTTTCGCTAGTAACAACGAGCAGTACTTC

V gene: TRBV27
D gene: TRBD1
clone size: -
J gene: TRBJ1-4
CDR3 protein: CASRQGARDEKLFF
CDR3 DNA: TGTGCCAGCAGGCAGGGGGCAAGAGATGAAAAACTGTTTTTT

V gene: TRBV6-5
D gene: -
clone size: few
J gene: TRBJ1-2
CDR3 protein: CASSSSATNYGYTF
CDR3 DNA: TGTGCCAGCAGTTCCAGCGCCACTAACTATGGCTACACCTTC

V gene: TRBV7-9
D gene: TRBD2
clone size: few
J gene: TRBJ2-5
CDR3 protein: CASSLAGGVSQETQYF
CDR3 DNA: TGTGCCAGCAGCTTAGCGGGAGGGGTATCTCAAGAGACCCAGTACTTC

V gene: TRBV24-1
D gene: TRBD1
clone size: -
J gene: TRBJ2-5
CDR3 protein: CATSRGPGPQYF
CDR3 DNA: TGTGCCACCAGCAGGGGGCCGGGTCCCCAGTACTTC

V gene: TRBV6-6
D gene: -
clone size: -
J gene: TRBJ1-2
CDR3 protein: CASSYQGQDINYGYTF
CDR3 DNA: TGTGCCAGCAGTTATCAGGGACAAGATATTAACTATGGCTACACCTTC

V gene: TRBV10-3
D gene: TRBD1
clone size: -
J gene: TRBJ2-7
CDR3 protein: CAISGGQTSYEQYF
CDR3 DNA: TGTGCCATCAGTGGGGGACAGACTTCCTACGAGCAGTACTTC

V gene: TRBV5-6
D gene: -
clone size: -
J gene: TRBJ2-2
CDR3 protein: CASSFERANTGELFF
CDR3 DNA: TGTGCCAGCAGCTTCGAAAGGGCAAACACCGGGGAGCTGTTTTTT

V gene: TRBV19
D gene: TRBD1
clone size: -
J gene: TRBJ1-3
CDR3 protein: CASTPDRQSTGNTIYF
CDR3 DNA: TGTGCCAGTACCCCGGACAGGCAAAGTACTGGAAACACCATATATTTT

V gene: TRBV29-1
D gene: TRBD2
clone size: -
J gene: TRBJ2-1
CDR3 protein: CSVLVAGRNEQFF
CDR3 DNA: TGCAGCGTCTTGGTAGCGGGAAGGAATGAGCAGTTCTTC

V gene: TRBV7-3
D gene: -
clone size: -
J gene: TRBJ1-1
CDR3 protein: CASSQGTFGEAFF
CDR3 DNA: TGTGCCAGCAGCCAAGGGACATTTGGAGAAGCTTTCTTT

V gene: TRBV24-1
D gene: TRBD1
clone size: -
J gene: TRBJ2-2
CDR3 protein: CATSDWGQGTDGELFF
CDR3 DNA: TGTGCCACCAGTGACTGGGGACAGGGTACCGACGGGGAGCTGTTTTTT

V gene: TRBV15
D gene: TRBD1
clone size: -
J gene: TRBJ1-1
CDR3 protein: CATRGGGRSEAFF
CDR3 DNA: TGTGCCACCAGAGGAGGGGGCCGGTCTGAAGCTTTCTTT

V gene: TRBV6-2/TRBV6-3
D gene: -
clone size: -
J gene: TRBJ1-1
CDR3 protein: CASSAAGSGGGAFF
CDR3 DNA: TGTGCCAGCAGTGCAGCGGGGAGTGGGGGAGGAGCTTTCTTT

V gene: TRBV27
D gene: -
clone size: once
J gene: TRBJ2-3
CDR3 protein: CASSFLSSSTDTQYF
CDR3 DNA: TGTGCCAGCAGTTTCCTCTCTTCCTCAACAGATACGCAGTATTTT

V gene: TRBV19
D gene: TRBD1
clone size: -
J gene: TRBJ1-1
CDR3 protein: CASIPGTGYMNTEAFF
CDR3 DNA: TGTGCCAGTATTCCCGGGACAGGGTATATGAACACTGAAGCTTTCTTT

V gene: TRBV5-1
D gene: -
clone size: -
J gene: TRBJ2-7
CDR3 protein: CASTGTHGYEQYF
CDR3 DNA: TGCGCCAGCACCGGGACCCACGGATACGAGCAGTACTTC

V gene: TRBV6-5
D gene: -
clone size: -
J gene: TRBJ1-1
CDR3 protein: CASSSVGDTEAFF
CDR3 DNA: TGTGCCAGCAGTTCCGTTGGGGACACTGAAGCTTTCTTT

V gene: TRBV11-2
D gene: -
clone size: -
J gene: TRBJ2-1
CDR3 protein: CASSPREGGYNEQFF
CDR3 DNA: TGTGCCAGCAGCCCGAGAGAGGGGGGTTACAATGAGCAGTTCTTC

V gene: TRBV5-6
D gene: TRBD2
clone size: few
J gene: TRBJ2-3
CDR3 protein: CASSLIAGGPTQYF
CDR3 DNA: TGTGCCAGCAGCTTGATAGCGGGAGGGCCTACGCAGTATTTT

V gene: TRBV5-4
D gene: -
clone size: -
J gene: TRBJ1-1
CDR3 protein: CASSSKGGDTEAFF
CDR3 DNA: TGTGCCAGCAGCTCAAAGGGAGGGGACACTGAAGCTTTCTTT

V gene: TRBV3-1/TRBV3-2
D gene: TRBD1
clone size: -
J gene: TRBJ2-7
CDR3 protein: CASSQDEDRVRHEQYF
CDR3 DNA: TGTGCCAGCAGCCAAGATGAAGACAGGGTGAGGCACGAGCAGTACTTC

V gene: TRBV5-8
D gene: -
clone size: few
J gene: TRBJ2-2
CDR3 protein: CASSRIRGNMLSGELFF
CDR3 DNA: TGTGCCAGCAGCCGAATCCGGGGCAACATGCTATCCGGGGAGCTGTTTTTT

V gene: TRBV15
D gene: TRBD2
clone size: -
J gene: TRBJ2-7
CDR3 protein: CATSRSLAGDHEQYF
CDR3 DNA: TGTGCCACCAGCAGAAGTCTAGCGGGGGACCACGAGCAGTACTTC